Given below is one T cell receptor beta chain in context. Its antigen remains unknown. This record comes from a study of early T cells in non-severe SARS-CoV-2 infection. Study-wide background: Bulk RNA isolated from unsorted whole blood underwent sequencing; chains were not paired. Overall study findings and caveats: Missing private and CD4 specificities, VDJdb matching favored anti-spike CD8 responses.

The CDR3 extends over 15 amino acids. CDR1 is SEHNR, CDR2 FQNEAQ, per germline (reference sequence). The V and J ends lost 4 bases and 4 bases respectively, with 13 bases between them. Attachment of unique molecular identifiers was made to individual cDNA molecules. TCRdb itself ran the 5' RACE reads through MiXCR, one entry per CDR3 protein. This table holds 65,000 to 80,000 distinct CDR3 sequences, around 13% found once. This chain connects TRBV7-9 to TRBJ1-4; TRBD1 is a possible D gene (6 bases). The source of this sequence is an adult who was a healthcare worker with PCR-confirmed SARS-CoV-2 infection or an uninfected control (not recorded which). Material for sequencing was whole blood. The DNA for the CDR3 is TGTGCCAGCAGCTCCGAGGACAGCTATAATGAAAAACTGTTTTTT. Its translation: CASSSEDSYNEKLFF. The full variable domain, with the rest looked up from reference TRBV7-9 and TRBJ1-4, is DTGVSQNPRHKITKRGQNVTFRCDPISEHNRLYWYRQTLGQGPEFLTYFQNEAQLEKSRLLSDRFSAERPKGSFSTLEIQRTEQGDSAMYLCASSSEDSYNEKLFFGSGTQLSVL.